Described below is a single TCR beta chain sequence and its context. A second roughly 7 to 11 cycle PCR used barcoded and J-beta primers. TCRdb ran MiXCR on the 5' RACE reads and lists one entry per CDR3 protein. This sample has around 1,900,000 distinct CDR3 sequences, with more than 35% found just once. The entry originates in a study of blood T cells in healthy people across ages. Study-wide background: Per two T cells, template switching captured roughly one barcoded beta molecule.

This CDR3 spans 15 amino acids. V gave up 5 bases and J gave up 6 bases, with 19 bases separating them. Per germline, CDR1 SEHNR and CDR2 FQNEAQ (reference sequence). The specimen sequenced was blood. The clonotype comes from a human donor in good health. The chain links TRBV7-9 to TRBJ1-2, with no clear D. Written as DNA, the CDR3 is TGTGCCAGCAGCCCCTGGGCGGAAACTATTAATGGCTACACCTTC. Encoded protein: CASSPWAETINGYTF.